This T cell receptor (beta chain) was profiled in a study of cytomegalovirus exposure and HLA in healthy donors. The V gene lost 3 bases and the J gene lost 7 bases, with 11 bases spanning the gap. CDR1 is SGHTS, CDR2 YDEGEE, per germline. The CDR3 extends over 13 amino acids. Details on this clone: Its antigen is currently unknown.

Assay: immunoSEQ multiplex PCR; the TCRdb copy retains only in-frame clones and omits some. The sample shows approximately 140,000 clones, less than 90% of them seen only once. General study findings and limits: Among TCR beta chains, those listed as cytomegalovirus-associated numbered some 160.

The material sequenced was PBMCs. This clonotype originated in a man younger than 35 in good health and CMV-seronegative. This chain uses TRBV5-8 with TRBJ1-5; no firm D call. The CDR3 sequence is CASSWREGQPQHF. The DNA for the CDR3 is TGTGCCAGCAGCTGGAGGGAGGGACAGCCCCAGCATTTT.